This TCR beta chain was captured by sequencing in a study of shared clonotypes between healthy human individuals. In the naive CD8 group, cells lacked CD45RO and were positively selected for CCR7, so terminally differentiated effector memory CD45RA+ cells were left out. Study-wide results and caveats: Around 5% was the fraction of naive CD4 clonotypes found shared across a few donors.

Using 200 ng DNA, tens of thousands of T cell genomes, the sorted-subset replicate PCRs were run. Source study methods: ImmunoSEQ output lacked quality scores and full-length reads, limiting matched filtering. Libraries were prepared by immunoSEQ multiplex PCR; TCRdb keeps only in-frame clonotypes and omits some of them. The D gene and trimming were derived from the DNA, and the V and J assignments and clone size from that table. The data show some 740,000 clones, with 90% to 95% seen just once and 24% held by the top ten. Germline-derived CDR1 and CDR2 are SQVTM and ANQGSEA. V was trimmed by 7 bases and J by 0 bases, leaving 19 bases between them. This CDR3 has 17 amino acids. As concerns this clone: Its specificity is not known.

Input material: naive CD8+ T cells sorted from blood. This sequence originates from a man between 25 and 39 years old in good health. The V and J genes are TRBV29-1 and TRBJ2-6, with TRBD1 as a possible D gene (6 bases). The CDR3 sequence: CSAAGQTEPSGANVLTF. The CDR3 DNA reads TGCAGCGCCGCAGGACAGACTGAACCCTCTGGGGCCAACGTCCTGACTTTC.